Listed here are 25 T cell receptor beta chains from one sample, sequenced in a study of cytomegalovirus exposure and HLA in healthy donors. TCRdb's table, derived via immunoSEQ multiplex PCR, lists solely in-frame clones and lacks some. Of 120,000 to 150,000 clones in the sample, 87% were seen once. The sample was PBMCs. The receptors stem from a man younger than 35 in good health and CMV-seropositive.

The chain uses TRBV12-5 and TRBJ2-7; D is perhaps TRBD1 (6 bases). The V end was cut by 5 bases, the J end by 3 bases, with 11 bases between. Germline V gene lookup returns CDR1 LGHNT and CDR2 FRNRAP. This CDR3 has 13 residues. CDR3 coding DNA: TGTGCTAGTGGTACGGGGACATTCTACGAGCAGTACTTC. Its protein is CASGTGTFYEQYF.

Regarding this clone: Relative to the germline gene, one junction end is altered; a read error may explain this. The chain links TRBV25-1 to TRBJ1-1; 7 bases match TRBD1. Germline lookup yields CDR1 MGHDK and CDR2 SYGVNS. The CDR3 contains 13 residues. CDR3 amino acids: CAGRGTVYTEAFF. CDR3 nucleotide sequence: TGTGCCGGCAGGGGGACAGTTTACACTGAAGCTTTCTTT.

The chain is built from TRBV18 and TRBJ1-4, with 8 bases matching TRBD1. The ends lost 4 bases at V and 2 bases at J; junction bases unmatched: 9. The CDR3 has 17 residues. Germline assignment: CDR1 KGHSH and CDR2 LQKENI. In nucleotides, the CDR3 is TGTGCCAGCTCACAAAGGGACAGGTTGTGGACTAATGAAAAACTGTTTTTT. Its protein product is CASSQRDRLWTNEKLFF.

J is TRBJ2-7 and V is TRBV19; 9 bases fit TRBD2. The CDR3 totals 15 residues. V trimming: 3 bases; J trimming: 7 bases; junction bases outside the gene matches: 10. Germline CDR1 reads LNHDA; CDR2 reads SQIVND (reference sequence). The DNA of the CDR3 is TGTGCCAGTAGTATGAGTGTAGCGGGGGTACGGGAGCAGTACTTC. This encodes CASSMSVAGVREQYF.

This clone was detected only once. This chain links TRBV13 with TRBJ1-1, with D possibly TRBD1 on 5 matching bases. Per the germline V gene, CDR1 is PRHDT and CDR2 is FYEKMQ (reference sequence). This CDR3 region has 16 residues. Trimming pared 2 bases from V and 2 bases from J, leaving 15 bases between. CDR3 sequence (DNA): TGTGCCAGCAGCTTACGGCAGGGCGTGCAAAACACTGAAGCTTTCTTT. As protein: CASSLRQGVQNTEAFF.

The chain is built from TRBV9 and TRBJ2-2, with D hard to call. Germline loops: CDR1 SGDLS, CDR2 YYNGEE. There are 15 residues in the CDR3. The V end lost 0 bases, the J end lost 2 bases, and 8 bases lay between the germline ends. The CDR3: CASSVGISNTGELFF. CDR3 coding DNA: TGTGCCAGCAGCGTAGGTATTTCTAACACCGGGGAGCTGTTTTTT.

The gene calls are TRBV14 and TRBJ1-2; D not certain. The length of the CDR3 is 15 residues. The germline V gene has CDR1 SGHDN and CDR2 FVKESK. The V end lost 4 bases, the J end lost 8 bases, and 20 bases lay between the germline ends. CDR3 in amino acids: CASSPLGEGRRGYTF. In nucleotides, the CDR3 is TGTGCCAGCAGCCCGCTCGGGGAGGGTCGAAGAGGCTACACCTTC.

The table lists this clone with a few counts. The CDR3, as DNA: TGTGCCAGCCAGGGACAGAACTACGAGCAGTACTTC. Translated: CASQGQNYEQYF. V is TRBV7-9 and J is TRBJ2-7, with 7 bases identical to TRBD1. V trimming: 8 bases; J trimming: 3 bases; junction bases outside the gene matches: 4. The CDR3 is 12 amino acids. Per germline, CDR1 SEHNR and CDR2 FQNEAQ (reference sequence).

This clone has a single count. This rearrangement joins TRBV12-5 to TRBJ1-1, with TRBD1 matching over 8 bases. The ends lost 0 bases at V and 1 base at J; junction bases unmatched: 7. Germline V gene lookup returns CDR1 LGHNT and CDR2 FRNRAP. This CDR3 is 17 amino acids long. In DNA, the CDR3 is TGTGCTAGTGGTTTGGTACTGGGGACAGGAACGAACACTGAAGCTTTCTTT. Translated, it gives CASGLVLGTGTNTEAFF.

This clone appeared a few times. This chain links TRBV2 with TRBJ2-7; the D gene is possibly TRBD1 (6 bases). CDR1 and CDR2 from the germline V gene are SNHLY and FYNNEI. V lost 8 bases to trimming and J lost 3 bases, with 14 bases between them. The CDR3 consists of 13 residues. The CDR3 sequence is CASQGTANYEQYF. The CDR3 DNA reads TGTGCCAGCCAGGGGACGGCAAACTACGAGCAGTACTTC.

This sequence joins TRBV27 and TRBJ2-7; tentative D call: TRBD2 (7 bases). Trimming shortened V by 5 bases and J by 5 bases, and 10 bases separated the two germline ends. CDR1 and CDR2 (germline): MNHEY, SMNVEV (reference sequence). CDR3 length: 12 residues. CDR3 amino acids: CASSRGANEQYF. CDR3 nucleotide sequence: TGTGCCAGCAGTCGGGGGGCGAACGAGCAGTACTTC.

V and J are TRBV5-6 and TRBJ1-1, with no clear D. The CDR3 is 15 residues long. The ends were cut back, 4 bases at V and 1 base at J, with 14 bases in the middle. Looked up from germline, CDR1 is SGHDT and CDR2 is YYEEEE. The DNA for the CDR3 is TGTGCCAGCAGCATTTTTGGAGGCCAGAACACTGAAGCTTTCTTT. Translation gives CASSIFGGQNTEAFF.

This chain connects TRBV6-6 to TRBJ1-6; a possible D gene is TRBD1 (5 bases). This CDR3 region has 15 residues. The ends were cut back, 4 bases at V and 7 bases at J, with 14 bases in the middle. Per germline, CDR1 MNHNY and CDR2 SVGAGI (reference sequence). CDR3 amino acids: CASSFLDTNNSPLHF. The DNA for the CDR3 is TGTGCCAGCAGTTTCCTGGACACAAACAATTCACCCCTCCACTTT.

A single count supports this clone. V usage is TRBV7-3 and J usage is TRBJ2-5; TRBD1 aligns across 10 bases. V shed 5 bases and J 5 bases; nucleotides not matched to a gene: 5. The CDR3 loop spans 14 amino acids. CDR1 SGHTA and CDR2 FQGTGA come from the germline V gene. CDR3 bases: TGTGCCAGCAGCCGACAGGGGGCCGGGGAGACCCAGTACTTC. This gives the protein CASSRQGAGETQYF.

The chain couples TRBV6-4 to TRBJ2-3; possibly TRBD1 for D (6 bases). Germline V gene lookup returns CDR1 MRHNA and CDR2 SNTAGT. This CDR3 comprises 14 residues. The V end lost 3 bases, the J end lost 4 bases, and 11 bases lay between the germline ends. Here the CDR3 reads CASSEQGESDTQYF. CDR3 DNA sequence: TGTGCCAGCAGTGAACAGGGAGAATCAGATACGCAGTATTTT.

This clone appeared many times. CDR3 sequence (DNA): TGTGCCAGCAGCGCGCAGGGGCCCGATCAGCCCCAGCATTTT. Translating it yields CASSAQGPDQPQHF. The V and J genes are TRBV7-6 and TRBJ1-5; D may be TRBD1 (6 bases). Germline V CDR1 and CDR2: SGHVS, FNYEAQ. V lost 5 bases to trimming and J lost 5 bases, with 13 bases between them. The CDR3 length is 14 residues.

CDR3 coding DNA: TGCGCCAGCAGCCCGACAGGGGGTCTGGAGACCCAGTACTTC. This gives the protein CASSPTGGLETQYF. This chain joins TRBV5-1 and TRBJ2-5, with 9 bases aligning to TRBD1. Trimming at V came to 4 bases and at J to 5 bases, leaving 6 bases not matched to a gene. The germline gives CDR1 SGHRS, CDR2 YFSETQ. The CDR3 is 14 residues long.

The rearrangement joins TRBV5-4 to TRBJ1-3; unclear D gene. V was clipped by 3 bases and J by 4 bases, with 8 bases between them. CDR3 size: 13 residues. The V gene's germline CDR1 is SGHNT and CDR2 YYREEE (reference sequence). CDR3 nucleotide sequence: TGTGCCAGCAGCTCCGGGGTCGGAAACACCATATATTTT. Its protein is CASSSGVGNTIYF.

The rearrangement joins TRBV12-5 to TRBJ2-2; 7 positions match TRBD2. CDR3 length equals 14 residues. The V and J ends lost 1 base and 5 bases, in that order; junction bases with no gene match: 1. From germline, CDR1 is LGHNT and CDR2 FRNRAP. The CDR3 nucleotides are TGTGCTAGTGGTTTGGGGACTAGAACCGGGGAGCTGTTTTTT. Translating gives CASGLGTRTGELFF.

About this clone: One end of the junction is discordant with germline, which a read error may explain. The chain joins TRBV30 to TRBJ1-1, with a weak D call TRBD1 (5 bases). Germline CDR1 and CDR2: GTSNPN and SVGIG (reference sequence). This CDR3 comprises 12 residues. The CDR3 spells CAWTVGGAELGF. The CDR3 region has the DNA TGTGCCTGGACCGTAGGCGGGGCAGAATTGGGATTT.

This clone occurred once. The genes are TRBV11-2 and TRBJ2-7; 8 nucleotides align to TRBD1. The CDR3 extends over 16 amino acids. Trimming cost V 6 bases and J 0 bases; bases outside gene matches: 10. CDR1 and CDR2 (germline): SGHAT, FQNNGV. Written as DNA, the CDR3 is TGTGCCAGCAGTCTCAGTTGGACAGGGATCTCCTACGAGCAGTACTTC. This sequence encodes CASSLSWTGISYEQYF.

The V call is TRBV5-1, the J call TRBJ2-6, with 7 positions matching TRBD1. Germline trimming cut 1 base from V and 4 bases from J; bases unmatched to any gene: 2. The CDR3 consists of 15 residues. Germline V gene sequence: CDR1 SGHRS, CDR2 YFSETQ. This CDR3 is CASSLTGAGANVLTF. The DNA of the CDR3 is TGCGCCAGCAGCTTGACAGGGGCGGGGGCCAACGTCCTGACTTTC.

This chain joins TRBV7-9 and TRBJ1-2; no definite D call. The V end lost 5 bases, the J end lost 4 bases, and 14 bases lay between the germline ends. There are 14 residues in the CDR3. The V gene's germline CDR1 is SEHNR and CDR2 FQNEAQ (reference sequence). Written as DNA, the CDR3 is TGTGCCAGCAGCGAGAATGCCTTAACCTATGGCTACACCTTC. Translation gives CASSENALTYGYTF.

This chain connects TRBV7-9 to TRBJ2-1; D may be TRBD1 (6 bases). CDR3 length: 15 amino acids. Germline loops: CDR1 SEHNR, CDR2 FQNEAQ (reference sequence). The V end lost 2 bases, the J end lost 4 bases, and 12 bases lay between the germline ends. The CDR3 DNA sequence: TGTGCCAGCAGCTTAAAGGACAGACTATACAATGAGCAGTTCTTC. Its translation is CASSLKDRLYNEQFF.

The chain links TRBV7-9 to TRBJ2-5, with TRBD2 matching over 9 bases. V lost 2 bases to trimming and J lost 4 bases; unmatched junction nucleotides: 5. In germline, CDR1 is SEHNR, CDR2 FQNEAQ (reference sequence). The CDR3 is made up of 15 amino acids. CDR3 coding DNA: TGTGCCAGCAGCTTATCCGGGACTAGCTTAGAGACCCAGTACTTC. Its translation is CASSLSGTSLETQYF.